This TCR beta chain is drawn from a study of siplizumab effects on memory and regulatory T cells (dated by TCRdb to about 2019). In terms of the full investigation: The study examined how the anti-CD2 antibody siplizumab affects alloreactive T-cell subsets in allogeneic mixed lymphocyte reactions built from human PBMCs. Study-wide conclusions, independent of this receptor: In reactions with siplizumab, an average of approximately 69% of mappable alloreactive CD4+ clones were Treg-derived, compared with roughly 26% in control reactions. Because sequences at frequencies below about 10^-5 were poorly captured, only a minor fraction of alloreactive clones could be mapped back to unstimulated subsets. A naive or memory phenotype could not be assigned to roughly 75-97% of proliferating CD4+ or CD8+ clones. Compared with memory T cells, unstimulated naive T cells appeared more diverse, and naive cells seemed to make a substantial contribution to the alloresponse. Whether proliferating Tregs from siplizumab cultures were suppressive was not functionally confirmed. Siplizumab significantly reduced the cumulative frequency of alloreactive sequences traceable to unstimulated CD4+ memory T cells.

Sorted unstimulated T cells, along with proliferating T cells recovered from mixed lymphocyte reactions, underwent TCRbeta CDR3 sequencing. Fresh whole blood from ten HLA-typed healthy donors served as the source for isolating PBMCs. The library came from the immunoSEQ multiplex PCR assay. Approximately 100,000 TCR templates per sample were assayed on the deep sequencing platform. Genomic DNA extracted from sorted T cells was used for TCRbeta CDR3 sequencing. The source study handled its data this way. The R programming language was used for clonal analysis of the TCRbeta CDR3 data. Comparing unstimulated samples against CFSE-low samples taken after the reaction was how alloreactive CD4+ and CD8+ clones were defined. Alloreactive CD4+ clones were assigned to regulatory or non-regulatory origin by matching sequences to sorted unstimulated Treg and non-Treg repertoires. TCRdb retrieved this table from immuneACCESS and kept in-frame rearrangements only. Not all clones are present; in checked studies, unresolved V genes account for under half, and no reason is known for the remainder. For V, J and clone size, that table is used; D and trimming come from the DNA. The sample table lists 87,000 or so clones, just under 90% of them with a count of one. About 16% of the sample comes from the top ten.

After removal of 4 bases from V and 4 bases from J, the junction retains 6 bases not matched to a gene. CDR3 length: 15 amino acids, cysteine to phenylalanine. CDR3 DNA is the only sequence kept; it has 45 bases, read in frame from the first base. CDR1 and CDR2 (LNHDA, SQIVND) derive from the germline V gene (reference sequence). This clone was seen ten or more times. Its antigen is currently not known. Within one base of it there is no much larger clone, and no base qualities were kept. Source material: CD4+ T cells sorted from blood. This receptor was identified in a human donor in good health. This sequence uses TRBV19 and TRBJ2-7, and 11 junction bases match TRBD1. The nucleotide sequence reads as follows: TGTGCCAGTAGTAGAGGACAGGGGGCGAGGTACGAGCAGTACTTC. Its product reads: CASSRGQGARYEQYF.